This is a list of T cell receptor beta chains from one sample in a study of cytomegalovirus exposure and HLA in healthy donors. Only in-frame clones appear in the TCRdb table, and some are missing; sequencing was by immunoSEQ multiplex PCR. Here the sample spans around 100,000 clones, around 79% being singletons. Sequencing was performed on PBMCs. Receptor source: a man between 60 and 75 years old in good health and CMV-seropositive. Both conserved end residues are part of each CDR3. D genes are given only for firm matches. Some rows have no size entry. The others give once, few or many, or a class for an expanded clone.

v_call: TRBV28
clone_size: .
d_call: .
j_call: TRBJ1-3
cdr3_aa: CASSSDRGSGNTIYF
cdr3_nt: TGTGCCAGCAGTAGCGACAGAGGCTCTGGAAACACCATATATTTT

v_call: TRBV4-1
clone_size: once
d_call: .
j_call: TRBJ2-7
cdr3_aa: CASSQERTASYEQYF
cdr3_nt: TGCGCCAGCAGCCAAGAAAGAACAGCCTCCTACGAGCAGTACTTC

v_call: TRBV4-1
clone_size: .
d_call: TRBD2
j_call: TRBJ2-1
cdr3_aa: CASSQDWEAGGGAQNEQFF
cdr3_nt: TGCGCCAGCAGCCAAGATTGGGAGGCGGGCGGGGGGGCTCAGAATGAGCAGTTCTTC

v_call: TRBV28
clone_size: .
d_call: TRBD2
j_call: TRBJ2-2
cdr3_aa: CASNDLAAYTGELFF
cdr3_nt: TGTGCCAGCAACGATCTAGCGGCCTACACCGGGGAGCTGTTTTTT

v_call: TRBV5-4
clone_size: .
d_call: .
j_call: TRBJ2-3
cdr3_aa: CASSLDGGSDTQYF
cdr3_nt: TGTGCCAGCAGCTTGGACGGAGGGTCAGATACGCAGTATTTT

v_call: TRBV6-5
clone_size: .
d_call: .
j_call: TRBJ1-1
cdr3_aa: CASSYSDSTEAFF
cdr3_nt: TGTGCCAGCAGTTACTCCGACAGCACTGAAGCTTTCTTT

v_call: TRBV10-1
clone_size: .
d_call: .
j_call: TRBJ1-1
cdr3_aa: CASSQGTEAFF
cdr3_nt: TGCGCCAGCTCCCAGGGGACTGAAGCTTTCTTT

v_call: TRBV5-1
clone_size: .
d_call: .
j_call: TRBJ2-5
cdr3_aa: CASSLNGGNQEAQYF
cdr3_nt: TGCGCCAGCAGCTTGAATGGCGGGAACCAGGAGGCCCAGTACTTC

v_call: TRBV7-2
clone_size: .
d_call: TRBD1
j_call: TRBJ1-4
cdr3_aa: CASSFTGQGVEKLFF
cdr3_nt: TGTGCCAGCAGCTTTACGGGACAGGGCGTTGAAAAACTGTTTTTT

v_call: TRBV25-1
clone_size: .
d_call: .
j_call: TRBJ1-3
cdr3_aa: CASSEVRAGNTIYF
cdr3_nt: TGTGCCAGCAGTGAAGTCAGGGCCGGAAACACCATATATTTT

v_call: TRBV5-4
clone_size: .
d_call: TRBD1
j_call: TRBJ2-1
cdr3_aa: CASSQTGGVYNEQFF
cdr3_nt: TGTGCCAGCAGCCAGACAGGGGGCGTCTACAATGAGCAGTTCTTC

v_call: TRBV18
clone_size: many
d_call: .
j_call: TRBJ2-2
cdr3_aa: CASSLIRGTDPPVELFF
cdr3_nt: TGTGCCAGCTCACTCATCAGGGGGACTGACCCGCCTGTCGAGCTGTTTTTT

v_call: TRBV13
clone_size: .
d_call: TRBD1
j_call: TRBJ1-2
cdr3_aa: CASSPGQADYGYTF
cdr3_nt: TGTGCCAGCAGCCCGGGACAGGCGGACTATGGCTACACCTTC

v_call: TRBV6-6
clone_size: .
d_call: TRBD2
j_call: TRBJ2-1
cdr3_aa: CASSYGGGAWNEQFF
cdr3_nt: TGTGCCAGCAGTTACGGCGGGGGGGCGTGGAATGAGCAGTTCTTC

v_call: TRBV18
clone_size: .
d_call: TRBD1
j_call: TRBJ1-1
cdr3_aa: CASSLNRGMFGAFF
cdr3_nt: TGTGCCAGCTCACTAAACAGGGGGATGTTCGGAGCTTTCTTT

v_call: TRBV6-5
clone_size: .
d_call: .
j_call: TRBJ1-2
cdr3_aa: CASSYSKGQNYGYTF
cdr3_nt: TGTGCCAGCAGTTACTCGAAAGGACAGAACTATGGCTACACCTTC

v_call: TRBV19
clone_size: .
d_call: .
j_call: TRBJ1-5
cdr3_aa: CASSANRRQGRIRSNQPQHF
cdr3_nt: TGTGCCAGTAGTGCAAACCGTAGGCAGGGTAGGATACGTAGCAATCAGCCCCAGCATTTT

v_call: TRBV6-5
clone_size: few
d_call: TRBD1
j_call: TRBJ1-2
cdr3_aa: CASSYSGTGGLYGYTF
cdr3_nt: TGTGCCAGCAGTTACTCTGGGACAGGAGGGCTCTATGGCTACACCTTC

v_call: TRBV27
clone_size: .
d_call: TRBD1
j_call: TRBJ1-2
cdr3_aa: CASSRGGANYGYTF
cdr3_nt: TGTGCCAGCAGCAGAGGGGGCGCCAACTATGGCTACACCTTC

v_call: TRBV11-2
clone_size: .
d_call: .
j_call: TRBJ2-1
cdr3_aa: CASSLQDTSEQFF
cdr3_nt: TGTGCCAGCAGCTTACAGGACACTTCTGAGCAGTTCTTC

v_call: TRBV29-1
clone_size: .
d_call: .
j_call: TRBJ2-1
cdr3_aa: CSVEGEVAYEQFF
cdr3_nt: TGCAGCGTTGAAGGAGAGGTGGCCTATGAGCAGTTCTTC

v_call: TRBV6-5
clone_size: .
d_call: TRBD1
j_call: TRBJ2-7
cdr3_aa: CASSYSPGQGYEQYF
cdr3_nt: TGTGCCAGCAGTTACTCCCCGGGACAGGGCTACGAGCAGTACTTC

v_call: TRBV6-5
clone_size: once
d_call: .
j_call: TRBJ2-7
cdr3_aa: CASSYGGSDEQYF
cdr3_nt: TGTGCCAGCAGTTACGGGGGGTCCGACGAGCAGTACTTC

v_call: TRBV6-1
clone_size: .
d_call: .
j_call: TRBJ1-6
cdr3_aa: CASRNTGTTSPLHF
cdr3_nt: TGTGCCAGCCGTAATACCGGGACAACTTCACCCCTCCACTTT

v_call: TRBV7-2
clone_size: .
d_call: TRBD1
j_call: TRBJ1-3
cdr3_aa: CATSRDSSGNTIYF
cdr3_nt: TGTGCCACTTCCCGGGACAGCTCTGGAAACACCATATATTTT

v_call: TRBV5-1
clone_size: .
d_call: .
j_call: TRBJ2-6
cdr3_aa: CASSLTGFSSGANVLTF
cdr3_nt: TGCGCCAGCAGCCTCACAGGGTTCTCCTCTGGGGCCAACGTCCTGACTTTC

v_call: TRBV6-5
clone_size: .
d_call: TRBD1
j_call: TRBJ2-3
cdr3_aa: CASSYSTGGSTDTQYF
cdr3_nt: TGTGCCAGCAGTTACTCGACAGGGGGATCGACAGATACGCAGTATTTT

v_call: TRBV12-5
clone_size: .
d_call: TRBD1
j_call: TRBJ1-2
cdr3_aa: CASGLRTGVYGYTF
cdr3_nt: TGTGCTAGTGGTTTGCGGACAGGTGTCTATGGCTACACCTTC

v_call: TRBV2
clone_size: .
d_call: .
j_call: TRBJ2-2
cdr3_aa: CASAVRTGELFF
cdr3_nt: TGTGCCAGCGCGGTTCGGACCGGGGAGCTGTTTTTT

v_call: TRBV4-1
clone_size: many
d_call: .
j_call: TRBJ1-2
cdr3_aa: CASSQGDIRADYGYTF
cdr3_nt: TGCGCCAGCAGCCAAGGGGACATCAGGGCTGACTATGGCTACACCTTC

v_call: TRBV29-1
clone_size: .
d_call: .
j_call: TRBJ1-6
cdr3_aa: CSVKEGNSPLHF
cdr3_nt: TGCAGCGTGAAGGAGGGCAATTCACCCCTCCACTTT

v_call: TRBV6-5
clone_size: .
d_call: TRBD1
j_call: TRBJ1-6
cdr3_aa: CASRPGTGYNSPLHF
cdr3_nt: TGTGCCAGCAGGCCCGGGACAGGGTATAATTCACCCCTCCACTTT

v_call: TRBV28
clone_size: .
d_call: .
j_call: TRBJ2-7
cdr3_aa: CASSLRYRTYEQYF
cdr3_nt: TGTGCCAGCAGTTTACGGTACAGAACCTACGAGCAGTACTTC

v_call: TRBV7-2
clone_size: many
d_call: .
j_call: TRBJ2-7
cdr3_aa: CASSLRYEQYF
cdr3_nt: TGTGCCAGCAGCTTACGTTACGAGCAGTACTTC

v_call: TRBV6-4
clone_size: few
d_call: .
j_call: TRBJ2-6
cdr3_aa: CASSTTGTGANVLTF
cdr3_nt: TGTGCCAGCAGTACCACAGGGACGGGGGCCAACGTCCTGACTTTC

v_call: TRBV9
clone_size: .
d_call: TRBD2
j_call: TRBJ2-5
cdr3_aa: CASSVLAGGNQETQYF
cdr3_nt: TGTGCCAGCAGCGTCTTAGCGGGGGGGAACCAAGAGACCCAGTACTTC

v_call: TRBV28
clone_size: .
d_call: .
j_call: TRBJ1-2
cdr3_aa: CASSGLYGYTF
cdr3_nt: TGTGCCAGCAGTGGCCTCTATGGCTACACCTTC

v_call: TRBV10-2
clone_size: .
d_call: TRBD1
j_call: TRBJ1-5
cdr3_aa: CASCLGGQGSVQPQHF
cdr3_nt: TGCGCCAGCTGCCTCGGGGGACAGGGGTCGGTTCAGCCCCAGCATTTT

v_call: TRBV27
clone_size: .
d_call: .
j_call: TRBJ2-3
cdr3_aa: CASTFAAGAVIPTDTQYF
cdr3_nt: TGTGCCAGCACCTTTGCGGCGGGGGCCGTGATCCCGACAGATACGCAGTATTTT

v_call: TRBV9
clone_size: .
d_call: .
j_call: TRBJ1-3
cdr3_aa: CASSGRQDVSGNTIYF
cdr3_nt: TGTGCCAGCAGCGGCAGACAGGACGTCTCTGGAAACACCATATATTTT

v_call: TRBV5-1
clone_size: few
d_call: .
j_call: TRBJ1-4
cdr3_aa: CASSRGQLDEKLFF
cdr3_nt: TGCGCCAGCAGCCGCGGACAGTTAGATGAAAAACTGTTTTTT

v_call: TRBV5-3
clone_size: .
d_call: TRBD1
j_call: TRBJ1-4
cdr3_aa: CARSRLVGGLPEKLFF
cdr3_nt: TGTGCCAGAAGCCGATTGGTAGGGGGCCTACCTGAAAAACTGTTTTTT

v_call: TRBV30
clone_size: .
d_call: .
j_call: TRBJ1-3
cdr3_aa: CAWSVQGIGSGNTIYF
cdr3_nt: TGTGCCTGGAGTGTACAGGGAATAGGCTCTGGAAACACCATATATTTT

v_call: TRBV4-3
clone_size: .
d_call: TRBD1
j_call: TRBJ2-5
cdr3_aa: CASSQAGQGAQETQYF
cdr3_nt: TGCGCCAGCAGCCAAGCCGGACAGGGAGCCCAAGAGACCCAGTACTTC

v_call: TRBV28
clone_size: .
d_call: TRBD1
j_call: TRBJ1-4
cdr3_aa: CASSAPGTGGEKLFF
cdr3_nt: TGTGCCAGCAGTGCACCCGGGACAGGGGGAGAAAAACTGTTTTTT

v_call: TRBV9
clone_size: .
d_call: TRBD1
j_call: TRBJ1-6
cdr3_aa: CASSTQTGLNSPLHF
cdr3_nt: TGTGCCAGCAGCACGCAGACAGGGCTGAATTCACCCCTCCACTTT

v_call: TRBV7-7
clone_size: .
d_call: .
j_call: TRBJ2-5
cdr3_aa: CASSLGSGETQYF
cdr3_nt: TGTGCCAGCAGCTTAGGAAGCGGGGAGACCCAGTACTTC

v_call: TRBV6-5
clone_size: .
d_call: .
j_call: TRBJ2-7
cdr3_aa: CASSQGGYEQYF
cdr3_nt: TGTGCCAGCAGTCAGGGTGGATACGAGCAGTACTTC

v_call: TRBV27
clone_size: .
d_call: .
j_call: TRBJ1-2
cdr3_aa: CASSLRQPYGYTF
cdr3_nt: TGTGCCAGCAGTTTAAGACAGCCCTATGGCTACACCTTC

v_call: TRBV4-2
clone_size: .
d_call: .
j_call: TRBJ2-1
cdr3_aa: CASRASGEFYNEQFF
cdr3_nt: TGTGCCAGCAGAGCGTCCGGGGAATTCTACAATGAGCAGTTCTTC

v_call: TRBV28
clone_size: .
d_call: .
j_call: TRBJ2-7
cdr3_aa: CASRHLHEQYF
cdr3_nt: TGTGCCAGCAGACACCTCCACGAGCAGTACTTC